This T cell receptor (beta chain) was found in a study of OX40 agonist ivuxolimab in advanced cancers. Study findings and constraints: Clonal expansion by week 6 occurred in CD4+ and CD8+ blood T cells (at 0.1 to 3.0 mg/kg).

Peripheral blood came from all dose cohorts at three timepoints. In the case of this clone: Its antigen remains unknown.

The V end was cut by 5 bases, the J end by 5 bases, with 10 bases between. Germline V gene data show CDR1 as SQVTM and CDR2 as ANQGSEA. CDR3 length: 12 residues. The repertoire was sequenced with immunoSEQ multiplex PCR; TCRdb's copy has only in-frame clones and lacks some. Here the sample spans 65,000 to 70,000 clones, roughly 73% being singletons. Sequenced here: CD4+ or CD8+ T cells sorted from blood, sampled in a trial of the OX40 agonist ivuxolimab. J is TRBJ2-1 and V is TRBV29-1; D is uncertain. The source of this sequence is an adult with an advanced solid tumor such as melanoma, head and neck, liver or kidney cancer. The CDR3 is CSVRAVNNEQFF. The CDR3 nucleotides read TGCAGCGTTAGGGCAGTAAACAATGAGCAGTTCTTC.